This T cell receptor (beta chain) was profiled in a study of cytomegalovirus exposure and HLA in healthy donors. Study-wide findings and caveats: A later analysis found common viral pathogens apparently linked to several of the most significant clusters.

The V gene lost 2 bases and the J gene lost 5 bases, with 15 bases spanning the gap. Looked up from germline, CDR1 is MNHEY and CDR2 is SMNVEV (reference sequence). The CDR3 extends over 15 amino acids. With regard to this clone: Its cognate antigen is unknown.

A multiplex PCR was run with 60 Vbeta primers and 13 Jbeta primers. Profiling relied on immunoSEQ multiplex PCR, and the TCRdb table lists in-frame clones only, not all of them. Counted here are roughly 100,000 clones, 75% to 85% occurring once; the ten biggest clones make up about 3.1%. At the time of sampling, donors were nominally healthy, though unrecorded immune exposures were likely. Sequenced material: PBMCs. The rearrangement links TRBV27 to TRBJ1-2; D gene unclear. The clonotype originates from a male donor in good health and CMV-seropositive. CDR3 DNA: TGTGCCAGCAGTTTAGTACCGCCTCCGGGGTATGGCTACACCTTC. It encodes CASSLVPPPGYGYTF.